This entry features one T cell receptor beta chain sequence. Its antigen is undetermined. The source of the sample is a study of shared clonotypes between healthy human individuals. Study-wide points: Naive CD4 clonotype sharing across several donors was roughly 5%.

Data came from immunoSEQ multiplex PCR; TCRdb stores just in-frame clones and leaves some out. The sample consists of millions of clones, roughly 96% of them appearing once. V lost 5 bases to trimming and J lost 1 base, with 11 bases between them. The germline V gene encodes CDR1 SEHNR and CDR2 FQNEAQ (reference sequence). There are 15 residues in the CDR3. Sequencing input: naive CD4+ T cells sorted from blood. Subset denoted: CD45RA+ positively selected. The sequence was collected from a man between 18 and 35 years old in good health. V is TRBV7-9 and J is TRBJ2-2; D is uncertain. The CDR3 loop reads CASSKPGLNTGELFF. The CDR3 coding sequence is TGTGCCAGCAGCAAACCGGGCCTGAACACCGGGGAGCTGTTTTTT. The whole variable domain, filled in from reference TRBV7-9 and TRBJ2-2, reads DTGVSQNPRHKITKRGQNVTFRCDPISEHNRLYWYRQTLGQGPEFLTYFQNEAQLEKSRLLSDRFSAERPKGSFSTLEIQRTEQGDSAMYLCASSKPGLNTGELFFGEGSRLTVL.